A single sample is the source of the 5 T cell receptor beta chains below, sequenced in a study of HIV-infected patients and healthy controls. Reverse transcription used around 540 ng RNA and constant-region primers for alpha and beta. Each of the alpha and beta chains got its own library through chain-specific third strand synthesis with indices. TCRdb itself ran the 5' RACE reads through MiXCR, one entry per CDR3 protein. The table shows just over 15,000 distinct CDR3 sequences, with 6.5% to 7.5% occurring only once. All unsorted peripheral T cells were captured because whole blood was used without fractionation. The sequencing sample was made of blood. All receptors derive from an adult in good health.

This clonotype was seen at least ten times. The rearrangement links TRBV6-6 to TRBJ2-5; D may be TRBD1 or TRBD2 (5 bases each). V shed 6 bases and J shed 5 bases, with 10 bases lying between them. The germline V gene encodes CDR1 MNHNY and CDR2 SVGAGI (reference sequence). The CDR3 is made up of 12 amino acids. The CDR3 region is CASSSEGETQYF. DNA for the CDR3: TGTGCCAGCAGCTCCGAGGGGGAGACCCAGTACTTC.

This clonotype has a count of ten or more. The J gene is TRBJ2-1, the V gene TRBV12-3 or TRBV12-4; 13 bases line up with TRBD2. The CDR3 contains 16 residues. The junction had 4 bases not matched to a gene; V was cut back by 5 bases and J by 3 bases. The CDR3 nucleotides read TGTGCCAGCAGTCCCCGGACTAGCGGGAGCTACAATGAGCAGTTCTTC. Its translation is CASSPRTSGSYNEQFF.

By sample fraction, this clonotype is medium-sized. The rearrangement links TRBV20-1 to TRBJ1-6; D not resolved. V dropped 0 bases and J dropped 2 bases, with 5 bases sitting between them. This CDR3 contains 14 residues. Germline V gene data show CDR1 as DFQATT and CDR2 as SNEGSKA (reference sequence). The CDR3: CSARDLPYNSPLHF. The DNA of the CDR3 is TGCAGTGCTAGAGATCTTCCCTATAATTCACCCCTCCACTTT.

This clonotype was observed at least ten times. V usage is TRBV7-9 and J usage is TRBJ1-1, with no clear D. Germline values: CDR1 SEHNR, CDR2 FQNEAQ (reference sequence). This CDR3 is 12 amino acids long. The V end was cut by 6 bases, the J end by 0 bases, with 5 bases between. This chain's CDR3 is CASRELNTEAFF. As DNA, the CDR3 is TGTGCCAGCAGGGAATTGAACACTGAAGCTTTCTTT.

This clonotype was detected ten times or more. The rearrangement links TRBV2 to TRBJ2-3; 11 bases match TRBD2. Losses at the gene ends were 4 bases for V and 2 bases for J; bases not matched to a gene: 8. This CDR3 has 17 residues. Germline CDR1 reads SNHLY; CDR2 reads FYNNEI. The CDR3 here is CASSGGLAGGPTDTQYF. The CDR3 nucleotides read TGTGCCAGCAGTGGGGGGCTAGCGGGAGGACCCACAGATACGCAGTATTTT.